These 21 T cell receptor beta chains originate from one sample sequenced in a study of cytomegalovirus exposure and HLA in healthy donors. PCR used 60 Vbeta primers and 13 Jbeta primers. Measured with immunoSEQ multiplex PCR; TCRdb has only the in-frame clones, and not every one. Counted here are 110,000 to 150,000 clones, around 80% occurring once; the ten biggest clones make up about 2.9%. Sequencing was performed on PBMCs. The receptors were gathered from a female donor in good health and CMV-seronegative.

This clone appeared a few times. DNA of the CDR3: TGCGCCAGCAGCGTACAGGGGCCTAGGGACACTGAAGCTTTCTTT. This sequence encodes CASSVQGPRDTEAFF. The V and J genes are TRBV5-1 and TRBJ1-1; 7 bases match TRBD1. The CDR3 runs 15 residues. J was trimmed by 3 bases and V by 4 bases; bases with no gene match: 9. Germline assignment: CDR1 SGHRS and CDR2 YFSETQ.

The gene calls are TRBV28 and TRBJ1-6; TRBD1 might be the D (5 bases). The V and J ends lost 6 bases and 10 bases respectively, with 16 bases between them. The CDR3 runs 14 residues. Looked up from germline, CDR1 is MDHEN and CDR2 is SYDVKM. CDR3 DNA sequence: TGTGCCAGCAGAGTAGGGGAGGATCGGTCACCCCTCCACTTT. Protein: CASRVGEDRSPLHF.

The chain's CDR3 is CASNRAGYNEQFF. CDR3 coding DNA: TGTGCCAGCAACCGAGCGGGGTACAATGAGCAGTTCTTC. The chain carries TRBV9 and TRBJ2-1; 7 bases line up with TRBD2. This CDR3 comprises 13 residues. V was pared by 6 bases and J by 4 bases, with 4 bases of the junction left unmatched. Germline V gene lookup returns CDR1 SGDLS and CDR2 YYNGEE.

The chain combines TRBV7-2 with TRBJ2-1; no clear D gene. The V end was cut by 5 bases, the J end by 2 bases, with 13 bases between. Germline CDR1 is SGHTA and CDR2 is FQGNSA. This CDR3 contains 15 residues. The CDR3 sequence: CASSASDGAYNEQFF. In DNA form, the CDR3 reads TGTGCCAGCAGCGCCAGCGACGGAGCCTACAATGAGCAGTTCTTC.

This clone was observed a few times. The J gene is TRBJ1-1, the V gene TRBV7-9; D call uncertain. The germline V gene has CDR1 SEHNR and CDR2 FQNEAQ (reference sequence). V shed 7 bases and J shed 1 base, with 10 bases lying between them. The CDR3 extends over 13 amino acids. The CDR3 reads CASTPQANTEAFF. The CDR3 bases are TGTGCCAGCACCCCCCAGGCGAACACTGAAGCTTTCTTT.

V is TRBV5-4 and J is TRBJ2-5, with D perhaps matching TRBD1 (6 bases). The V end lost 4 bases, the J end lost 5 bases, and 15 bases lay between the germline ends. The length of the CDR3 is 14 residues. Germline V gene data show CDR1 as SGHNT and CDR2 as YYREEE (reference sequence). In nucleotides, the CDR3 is TGTGCCAGCAGCACCAAGACAGGATTCGAGACCCAGTACTTC. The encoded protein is CASSTKTGFETQYF.

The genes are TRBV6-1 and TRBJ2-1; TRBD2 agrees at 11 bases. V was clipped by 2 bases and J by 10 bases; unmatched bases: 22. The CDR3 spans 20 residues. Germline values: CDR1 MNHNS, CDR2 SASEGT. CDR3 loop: CASSEPSPGSGTSGPKEQFF. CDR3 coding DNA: TGTGCCAGCAGTGAACCTTCCCCCGGCTCGGGGACTAGCGGCCCAAAGGAGCAGTTCTTC.

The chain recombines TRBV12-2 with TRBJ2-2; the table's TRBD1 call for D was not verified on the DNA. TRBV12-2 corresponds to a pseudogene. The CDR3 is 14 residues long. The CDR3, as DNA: TGTGCAAGTCGCTTAGACAGGGTAACCGGGGAGCTGTTTTTT. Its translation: CASRLDRVTGELFF.

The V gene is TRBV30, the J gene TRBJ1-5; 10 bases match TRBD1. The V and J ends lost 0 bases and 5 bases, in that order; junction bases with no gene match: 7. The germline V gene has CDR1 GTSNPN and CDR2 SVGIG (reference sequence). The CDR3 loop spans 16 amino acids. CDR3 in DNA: TGTGCCTGGAGTGTTTCGACAGGGGGCTTGGATCAGCCCCAGCATTTT. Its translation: CAWSVSTGGLDQPQHF.

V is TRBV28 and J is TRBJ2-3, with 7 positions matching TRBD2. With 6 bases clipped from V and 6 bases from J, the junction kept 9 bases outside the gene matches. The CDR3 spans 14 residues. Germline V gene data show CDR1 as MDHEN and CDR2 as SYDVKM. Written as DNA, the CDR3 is TGTGCCAGCAGGGCGGGACTACCTCCTGATACGCAGTATTTT. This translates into CASRAGLPPDTQYF.

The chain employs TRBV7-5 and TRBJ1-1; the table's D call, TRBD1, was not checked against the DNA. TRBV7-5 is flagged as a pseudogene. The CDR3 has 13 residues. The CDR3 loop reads CARSFDRSSEAFF. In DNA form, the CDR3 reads TGTGCCAGAAGCTTTGACAGGTCTAGTGAAGCTTTCTTT.

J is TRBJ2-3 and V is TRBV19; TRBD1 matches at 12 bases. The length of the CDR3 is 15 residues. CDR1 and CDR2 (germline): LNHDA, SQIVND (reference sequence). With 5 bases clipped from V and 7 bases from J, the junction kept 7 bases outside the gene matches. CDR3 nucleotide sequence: TGTGCCAGTAGTGCCGGGACAGGGGGCCCAAATACGCAGTATTTT. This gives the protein CASSAGTGGPNTQYF.

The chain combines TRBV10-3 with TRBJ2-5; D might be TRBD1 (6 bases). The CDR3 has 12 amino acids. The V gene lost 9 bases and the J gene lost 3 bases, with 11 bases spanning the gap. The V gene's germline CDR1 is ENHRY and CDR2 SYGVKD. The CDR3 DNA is TGTGCCATAGGGAAGGGGGAAGAGACCCAGTACTTC. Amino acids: CAIGKGEETQYF.

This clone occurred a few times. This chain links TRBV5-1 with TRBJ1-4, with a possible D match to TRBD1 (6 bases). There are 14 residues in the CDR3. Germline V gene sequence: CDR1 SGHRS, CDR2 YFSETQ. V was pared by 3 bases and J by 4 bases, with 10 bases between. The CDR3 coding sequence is TGCGCCAGCAGCTCGGACAGCCGTAATGAAAAACTGTTTTTT. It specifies CASSSDSRNEKLFF.

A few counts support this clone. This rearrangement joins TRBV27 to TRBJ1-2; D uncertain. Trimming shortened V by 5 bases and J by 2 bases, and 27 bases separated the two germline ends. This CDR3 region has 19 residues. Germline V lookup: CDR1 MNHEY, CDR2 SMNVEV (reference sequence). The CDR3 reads CASSLRANALGSRNYGYTF. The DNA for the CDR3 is TGTGCCAGCAGTCTGCGAGCAAACGCCCTCGGGTCTCGGAACTATGGCTACACCTTC.

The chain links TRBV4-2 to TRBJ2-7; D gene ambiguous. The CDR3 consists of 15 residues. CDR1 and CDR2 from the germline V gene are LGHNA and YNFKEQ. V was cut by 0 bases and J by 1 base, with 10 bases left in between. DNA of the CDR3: TGTGCCAGCAGCCAAGATCCTGGCAGGTCCTACGAGCAGTACTTC. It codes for CASSQDPGRSYEQYF.

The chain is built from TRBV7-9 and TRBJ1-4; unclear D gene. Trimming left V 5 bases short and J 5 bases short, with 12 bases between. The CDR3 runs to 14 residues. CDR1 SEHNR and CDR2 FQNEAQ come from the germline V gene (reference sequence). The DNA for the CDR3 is TGTGCCAGCAGCCCGGACTCTTTAAATGAAAAACTGTTTTTT. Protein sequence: CASSPDSLNEKLFF.

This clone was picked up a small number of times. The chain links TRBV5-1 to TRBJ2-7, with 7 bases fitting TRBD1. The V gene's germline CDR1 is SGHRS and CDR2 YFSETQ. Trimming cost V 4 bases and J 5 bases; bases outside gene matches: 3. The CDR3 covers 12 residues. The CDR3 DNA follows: TGCGCCAGCAGCCAACAGGGGAACGAGCAGTACTTC. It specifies CASSQQGNEQYF.

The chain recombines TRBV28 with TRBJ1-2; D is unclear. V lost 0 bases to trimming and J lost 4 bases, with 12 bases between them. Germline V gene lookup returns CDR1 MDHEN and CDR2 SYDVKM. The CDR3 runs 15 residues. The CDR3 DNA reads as TGTGCCAGCAGTTTATGGGCGGGGAATAGCTATGGCTACACCTTC. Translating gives CASSLWAGNSYGYTF.

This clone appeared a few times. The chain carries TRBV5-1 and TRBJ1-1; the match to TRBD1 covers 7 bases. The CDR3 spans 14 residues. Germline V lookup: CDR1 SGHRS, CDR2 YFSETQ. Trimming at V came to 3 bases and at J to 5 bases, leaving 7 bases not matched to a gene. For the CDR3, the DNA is TGCGCCAGCAGCTACCGACAGGGAAAGACTGAAGCTTTCTTT. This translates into CASSYRQGKTEAFF.

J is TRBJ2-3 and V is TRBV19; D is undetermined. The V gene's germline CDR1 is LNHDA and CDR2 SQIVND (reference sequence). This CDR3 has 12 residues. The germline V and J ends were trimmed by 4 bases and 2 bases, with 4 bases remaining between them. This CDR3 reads CASSSYTDTQYF. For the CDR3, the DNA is TGTGCCAGTAGTAGCTACACAGATACGCAGTATTTT. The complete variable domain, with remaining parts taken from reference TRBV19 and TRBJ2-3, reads DGGITQSPKYLFRKEGQNVTLSCEQNLNHDAMYWYRQDPGQGLRLIYYSQIVNDFQKGDIAEGYSVSREKKESFPLTVTSAQKNPTAFYLCASSSYTDTQYFGPGTRLTVL.